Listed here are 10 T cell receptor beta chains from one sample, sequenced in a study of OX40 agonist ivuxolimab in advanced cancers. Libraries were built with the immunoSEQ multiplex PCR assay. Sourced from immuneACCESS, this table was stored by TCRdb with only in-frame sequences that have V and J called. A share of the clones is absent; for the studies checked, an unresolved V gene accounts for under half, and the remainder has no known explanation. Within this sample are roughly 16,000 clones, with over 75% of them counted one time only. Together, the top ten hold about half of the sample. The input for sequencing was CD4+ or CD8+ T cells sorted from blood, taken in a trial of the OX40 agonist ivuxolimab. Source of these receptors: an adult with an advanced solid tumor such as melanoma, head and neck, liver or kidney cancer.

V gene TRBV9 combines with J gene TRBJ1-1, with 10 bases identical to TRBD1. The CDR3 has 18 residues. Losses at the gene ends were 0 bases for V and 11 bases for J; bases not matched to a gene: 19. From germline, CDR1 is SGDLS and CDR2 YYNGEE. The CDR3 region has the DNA TGTGCCAGCAGCGTAGTTCCAAATCCGACAGGGGGCGAATTTTCGGCTTTCTTT. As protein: CASSVVPNPTGGEFSAFF.

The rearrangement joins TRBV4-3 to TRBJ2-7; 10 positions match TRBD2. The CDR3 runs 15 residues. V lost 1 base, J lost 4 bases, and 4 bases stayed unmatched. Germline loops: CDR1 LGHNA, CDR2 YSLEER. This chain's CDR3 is CASSQGASGSYEQYF. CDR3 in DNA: TGCGCCAGCAGCCAAGGGGCTAGCGGGAGTTACGAGCAGTACTTC.

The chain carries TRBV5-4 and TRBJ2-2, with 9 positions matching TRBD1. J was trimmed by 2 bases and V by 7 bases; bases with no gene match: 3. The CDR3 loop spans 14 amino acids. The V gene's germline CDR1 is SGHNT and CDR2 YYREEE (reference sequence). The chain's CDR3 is CASQDRGNTGELFF. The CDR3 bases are TGTGCCAGCCAGGACAGGGGTAACACCGGGGAGCTGTTTTTT.

CDR3 nucleotides: TGTGCTAGTGGTGGCGGGGCGGTTGAGCAGTTCTTC. Residues: CASGGGAVEQFF. The chain joins TRBV12-5 to TRBJ2-1, with a possible D match to TRBD2 (6 bases). CDR1 is LGHNT and CDR2 is FRNRAP in the germline V gene. With 5 bases removed from V and 9 bases from J, the gap between germline ends came to 11 bases. This CDR3 comprises 12 residues.

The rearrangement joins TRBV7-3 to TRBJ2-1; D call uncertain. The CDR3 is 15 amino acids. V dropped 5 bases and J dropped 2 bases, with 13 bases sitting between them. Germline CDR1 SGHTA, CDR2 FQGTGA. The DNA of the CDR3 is TGTGCCAGCAGCCTCGGGCTAGGCCCCTACAATGAGCAGTTCTTC. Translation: CASSLGLGPYNEQFF. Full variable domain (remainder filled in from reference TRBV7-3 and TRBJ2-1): GAGVSQTPSNKVTEKGKYVELRCDPISGHTALYWYRQSLGQGPEFLIYFQGTGAADDSGLPNDRFFAVRPEGSVSTLKIQRTERGDSAVYLCASSLGLGPYNEQFFGPGTRLTVL.

This chain's CDR3 is CASSFGSGNQPQHF. Here the CDR3 DNA reads TGTGCCAGCAGCTTCGGATCGGGCAATCAGCCCCAGCATTTT. This rearrangement joins TRBV5-6 to TRBJ1-5; D is undetermined. The germline CDR1 and CDR2 sequences are SGHDT and YYEEEE. CDR3 length: 14 residues. V lost 2 bases and J lost 2, with 8 bases in between.

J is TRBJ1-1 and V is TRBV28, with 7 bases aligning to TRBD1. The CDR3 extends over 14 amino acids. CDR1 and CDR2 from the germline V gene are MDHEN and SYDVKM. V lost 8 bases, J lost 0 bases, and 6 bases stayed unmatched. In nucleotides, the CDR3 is TGTGCCAGCTGGGCAGGGGGTTTGAACACTGAAGCTTTCTTT. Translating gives CASWAGGLNTEAFF.

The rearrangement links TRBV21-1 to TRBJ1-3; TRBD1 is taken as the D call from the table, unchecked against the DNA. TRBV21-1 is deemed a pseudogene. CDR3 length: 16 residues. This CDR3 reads CASSQSTGCLGNTIYF. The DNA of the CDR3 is TGTGCCAGCAGCCAGTCGACAGGGTGCCTTGGAAACACCATATATTTT.

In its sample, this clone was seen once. Written as DNA, the CDR3 is TGTGCCAGCAGTTACTCGATCGGGAACTACCGCAATGAGCAGTTCTTC. Amino acids: CASSYSIGNYRNEQFF. This sequence joins TRBV6-6 and TRBJ2-1; D may be TRBD2 (5 bases). Germline CDR1 is MNHNY and CDR2 is SVGAGI (reference sequence). V dropped 0 bases and J dropped 6 bases, with 15 bases sitting between them. The CDR3 has 16 amino acids.

The chain's CDR3 is CASQTAGQGSYEQYF. In nucleotides, the CDR3 is TGTGCCAGTCAAACTGCGGGACAGGGGTCCTACGAGCAGTACTTC. The chain employs TRBV27 and TRBJ2-7; 10 bases fit TRBD1. With V trimmed by 9 bases and J by 1 base, 9 bases remained unmatched. The CDR3 covers 15 residues. The V gene's germline CDR1 is MNHEY and CDR2 SMNVEV (reference sequence).